One sample yielded the 28 T cell receptor beta chains listed below, sequenced in a study of blood T cell repertoires in COVID-19 (dated by TCRdb to the early 2020s). Library method: the immunoSEQ multiplex PCR assay. The clones in this table, taken by TCRdb from immuneACCESS, are in-frame only. Not every clone is retained; where verified, under half of the shortfall comes from an unresolved V gene, and the cause of the rest is unknown. In all, the sample holds about 230,000 clones, and 75% to 85% of those were seen once. The top ten constitute approximately 1.3% of the sample. The sequenced sample was peripheral blood. All receptors derive from a woman in her thirties or forties who had recovered from COVID-19.

This chain links TRBV2 with TRBJ1-1; 10 bases map to TRBD1. J gave up 10 bases and V 4 bases, and 3 bases lay outside the gene matches. The germline CDR1 and CDR2 sequences are SNHLY and FYNNEI. The CDR3 totals 12 residues. The CDR3 sequence: CASSADRGRAFF. CDR3 bases: TGTGCCAGCAGTGCTGACAGGGGGCGAGCTTTCTTT.

V gene TRBV6-2 or TRBV6-3 combines with J gene TRBJ2-5; 7 bases fit TRBD2. Unmatched junction bases numbered 6, after V lost 0 bases and J lost 2 bases. CDR1 is MNHEY and CDR2 is SVGEGT in the germline V gene. This CDR3 has 16 residues. The CDR3 bases are TGTGCCAGCAGTTACTCCTCTAGCGGAACTCAAGAGACCCAGTACTTC. Translation: CASSYSSSGTQETQYF.

CDR3 coding DNA: TGTGCCAGCACCAAACCCGGGACAGGGGGCGAGACCCAGTACTTC. Its protein is CASTKPGTGGETQYF. V usage is TRBV6-5 and J usage is TRBJ2-5, with 12 bases aligning to TRBD1. CDR3 length equals 15 residues. The germline V gene encodes CDR1 MNHEY and CDR2 SVGAGI. V dropped 7 bases and J dropped 5; count of bases not matched to a gene: 8.

The chain carries TRBV29-1 and TRBJ1-2, with 7 bases aligning to TRBD1. The trim removed 6 bases at V and 4 bases at J, leaving 5 bases unmatched. Germline V gene sequence: CDR1 SQVTM, CDR2 ANQGSEA. The CDR3 loop spans 12 amino acids. CDR3 DNA: TGCAGCGTATTGGGACAGTTCTATGGCTACACCTTC. Translated: CSVLGQFYGYTF.

The V gene is TRBV27, the J gene TRBJ2-5; perhaps TRBD1 as D (6 bases). Germline V gene lookup returns CDR1 MNHEY and CDR2 SMNVEV (reference sequence). The CDR3 is 14 residues long. V was pared by 4 bases and J by 3 bases, with 12 bases between. DNA of the CDR3: TGTGCCAGCAGTTGGGGCAGGGGAAAAGAGACCCAGTACTTC. As protein: CASSWGRGKETQYF.

The chain links TRBV7-2 to TRBJ2-5, with 10 positions matching TRBD2. The CDR3 has 16 amino acids. V lost 3 bases to trimming and J lost 4 bases; unmatched junction nucleotides: 8. Germline V lookup: CDR1 SGHTA, CDR2 FQGNSA. CDR3 DNA sequence: TGTGCCAGCAGCTTGTGGAGCGGGGGGGGCGGAGAGACCCAGTACTTC. Amino acids: CASSLWSGGGGETQYF.

This clone was counted ten times or more. The sample contains more than one DNA sequence encoding this CDR3. This rearrangement joins TRBV4-3 to TRBJ2-7, with 10 bases lining up with TRBD1. Losses at the gene ends were 1 base for V and 0 bases for J; bases not matched to a gene: 0. Germline V gives CDR1 LGHNA, CDR2 YSLEER. This CDR3 is built from 15 residues. In DNA form, the CDR3 reads TGCGCCAGCAGCCAAGGGACAGGGGGCTCCTACGAGCAGTACTTC. Its protein is CASSQGTGGSYEQYF.

The rearrangement uses TRBV11-3 and TRBJ1-1; 7 bases agree with TRBD1. This CDR3 has 16 residues. Germline V gives CDR1 SGHNT, CDR2 YENEEA. With V trimmed by 9 bases and J by 1 base, 14 bases remained unmatched. The CDR3 here is CASRSRDRAQNTEAFF. The CDR3 nucleotides read TGTGCCAGTCGGTCTCGGGACAGAGCCCAGAACACTGAAGCTTTCTTT.

The rearrangement links TRBV19 to TRBJ1-4, with TRBD1 as a possible D gene (6 bases). Per germline, CDR1 LNHDA and CDR2 SQIVND (reference sequence). The CDR3 sequence is 13 residues long. V lost 9 bases and J 8 bases, leaving 16 bases between the germline ends. The CDR3 bases are TGTGCCAGCAGCGGGACATCGAAAGAAAAACTGTTTTTT. It encodes CASSGTSKEKLFF.

Turning to this clone: This sample also contains other DNA sequences that code for the same CDR3. The chain combines TRBV9 with TRBJ1-4; the D gene is possibly TRBD1 (6 bases). Germline lookup yields CDR1 SGDLS and CDR2 YYNGEE. Trimming took off 0 bases at V and 8 bases at J, with 11 bases between the two ends. This CDR3 contains 14 residues. In DNA form, the CDR3 reads TGTGCCAGCAGCGTAGCAGGGGAAGGCGAAAAACTGTTTTTT. Residues: CASSVAGEGEKLFF.

A remark on this clone: This same CDR3 is encoded by further DNA sequences in the sample. The rearrangement uses TRBV28 and TRBJ2-7; TRBD1 aligns across 7 bases. The V segment lost 5 bases and the J segment 2 bases; nucleotides outside the gene matches: 3. CDR1 and CDR2 from the germline V gene are MDHEN and SYDVKM. The CDR3 has 13 amino acids. The CDR3 reads CASSPTGTYEQYF. DNA of the CDR3: TGTGCCAGCAGTCCGACAGGGACCTACGAGCAGTACTTC.

The rearrangement links TRBV10-3 to TRBJ2-3; 11 bases map to TRBD2. This CDR3 contains 16 residues. J gave up 1 base and V 6 bases, and 6 bases lay outside the gene matches. Germline V lookup: CDR1 ENHRY, CDR2 SYGVKD. The CDR3 bases are TGTGCCATCAGCGGTAGCGGGGGGGTAGGCACAGATACGCAGTATTTT. As protein: CAISGSGGVGTDTQYF.

The chain employs TRBV6-5 and TRBJ1-1; a weak D match, TRBD1 (5 bases). Germline V gene lookup returns CDR1 MNHEY and CDR2 SVGAGI. CDR3 length: 15 residues. Trimming removed 0 bases at V and 3 bases at J, with 11 bases between. CDR3 in DNA: TGTGCCAGCAGTTACTCAACCGGGGGGGACACTGAAGCTTTCTTT. Encoded protein: CASSYSTGGDTEAFF.

This clone was seen a handful of times. The chain employs TRBV7-2 and TRBJ2-1; TRBD2 might be the D (5 bases). This CDR3 is built from 15 residues. The V end lost 1 base, the J end lost 3 bases, and 10 bases lay between the germline ends. CDR1 SGHTA and CDR2 FQGNSA come from the germline V gene. The chain's CDR3 is CASSLDLGGYNEQFF. CDR3 DNA: TGTGCCAGCAGCTTAGACTTAGGAGGCTACAATGAGCAGTTCTTC. The entire variable domain, with the rest obtained from reference TRBV7-2 and TRBJ2-1, is as follows: GAGVSQSPSNKVTEKGKDVELRCDPISGHTALYWYRQSLGQGLEFLIYFQGNSAPDKSGLPSDRFSAERTGGSVSTLTIQRTQQEDSAVYLCASSLDLGGYNEQFFGPGTRLTVL.

The V call is TRBV9, the J call TRBJ1-3; possible D gene TRBD1, 6 bases. CDR3 length equals 19 residues. Trimming removed 3 bases from V and 0 bases from J, with 22 bases in between. Per germline, CDR1 SGDLS and CDR2 YYNGEE. CDR3 sequence: CASSDHLGQPKFSGNTIYF. In DNA form, the CDR3 reads TGTGCCAGCAGCGACCACCTCGGACAGCCTAAATTCTCTGGAAACACCATATATTTT. The whole variable domain, remainder taken from reference TRBV9 and TRBJ1-3, is DSGVTQTPKHLITATGQRVTLRCSPRSGDLSVYWYQQSLDQGLQFLIQYYNGEERAKGNILERFSAQQFPDLHSELNLSSLELGDSALYFCASSDHLGQPKFSGNTIYFGEGSWLTVV.

This clone was detected only once. The V gene is TRBV7-9, the J gene TRBJ2-7; no reliable D call. CDR1 SEHNR and CDR2 FQNEAQ come from the germline V gene (reference sequence). Trimming cost V 5 bases and J 3 bases, with 17 bases left between them. CDR3 length: 15 amino acids. The DNA for the CDR3 is TGTGCCAGCAGCCCCCCCGGTTTGTCCTTCTACGAGCAGTACTTC. Amino acid sequence: CASSPPGLSFYEQYF.

The chain recombines TRBV5-1 with TRBJ2-7; tentative D call: TRBD2 (5 bases). Germline loops: CDR1 SGHRS, CDR2 YFSETQ. Between the trimmed V and J ends, which lost 0 bases and 4 bases, there was a span of 8 bases. This CDR3 is 13 amino acids long. The CDR3 sequence: CASSLDTGYEQYF. The CDR3 DNA reads TGCGCCAGCAGCTTGGATACGGGATACGAGCAGTACTTC.

The gene calls are TRBV27 and TRBJ1-1; D not certain. The V end lost 3 bases, the J end lost 0 bases, and 8 bases lay between the germline ends. Germline CDR1 and CDR2: MNHEY and SMNVEV (reference sequence). This CDR3 spans 14 amino acids. DNA for the CDR3: TGTGCCAGCAGTTTGCGGCAGCTGAACACTGAAGCTTTCTTT. This gives the protein CASSLRQLNTEAFF.

This clone has a single count. This chain uses TRBV7-2 with TRBJ2-7; 15 nucleotides line up with TRBD2. The junction had 13 bases not matched to a gene; V was cut back by 1 base and J by 6 bases. The CDR3 runs to 19 residues. From germline, CDR1 is SGHTA and CDR2 FQGNSA. CDR3 loop: CASSLDLPGLAGGRSEQYF. CDR3 bases: TGTGCCAGCAGCTTAGACTTACCGGGACTAGCGGGGGGCCGGAGCGAGCAGTACTTC.

CDR3 DNA: TGCGCCAGCAGCCAAGATCCTCGCGGCCCCTATGGCTACACCTTC. Translated: CASSQDPRGPYGYTF. The chain carries TRBV4-3 and TRBJ1-2; D not certain. V lost 0 bases and J 4 bases, leaving 12 bases between the germline ends. Germline-derived CDR1 and CDR2 are LGHNA and YSLEER. The CDR3 contains 15 residues.

J is TRBJ2-7 and V is TRBV4-3; TRBD1 matches at 9 bases. CDR1 is LGHNA, CDR2 YSLEER, per germline. The CDR3 is 16 amino acids. Losses at the gene ends were 0 bases for V and 5 bases for J; bases not matched to a gene: 8. The CDR3 reads CASSQDPGQGYHEQYF. The CDR3 DNA is TGCGCCAGCAGCCAAGACCCGGGACAGGGTTACCACGAGCAGTACTTC.

This chain uses TRBV6-6 with TRBJ1-1; TRBD1 might be the D (6 bases). This CDR3 is 13 amino acids long. CDR1 is MNHNY and CDR2 is SVGAGI in the germline V gene (reference sequence). V gave up 4 bases and J gave up 1 base, with 7 bases separating them. The CDR3 DNA sequence: TGTGCCAGCAGTTCAGGGGCGAACACTGAAGCTTTCTTT. Translation gives CASSSGANTEAFF.

This clone was found once. V and J are TRBV6-1 and TRBJ2-4; TRBD2 matches 8 bases. In germline, CDR1 is MNHNS, CDR2 SASEGT. J lost 11 bases, V lost 1 base, and 7 bases had no gene match. The CDR3 extends over 14 amino acids. CDR3 region: CASSEGGGGSVQYF. CDR3 DNA sequence: TGTGCCAGCAGTGAAGGAGGCGGGGGGTCAGTTCAGTACTTC.

The genes are TRBV28 and TRBJ1-4; no clear D. V was trimmed by 2 bases and J by 3 bases, leaving 7 bases between them. This CDR3 region has 14 residues. Germline V gives CDR1 MDHEN, CDR2 SYDVKM. CDR3: CASSLPPSNEKLFF. CDR3 coding DNA: TGTGCCAGCAGTTTACCCCCATCTAATGAAAAACTGTTTTTT.

The V gene is TRBV6-5, the J gene TRBJ2-7, with D possibly TRBD2 on 6 matching bases. Trimming cost V 10 bases and J 3 bases, with 19 bases left between them. There are 14 residues in the CDR3. Germline lookup yields CDR1 MNHEY and CDR2 SVGAGI. DNA of the CDR3: TGTGCCACGAGCGGACTACGGAGCCGCTACGAGCAGTACTTC. This sequence encodes CATSGLRSRYEQYF.

The chain employs TRBV5-6 and TRBJ2-3, with a possible D match to TRBD1 (5 bases). Between the trimmed V and J ends, which lost 2 bases and 0 bases, there was a span of 10 bases. The CDR3 extends over 15 amino acids. CDR1 and CDR2 from the germline V gene are SGHDT and YYEEEE. The CDR3 bases are TGTGCCAGCAGCTTCTGGGGCAGAAGCACAGATACGCAGTATTTT. Amino acids: CASSFWGRSTDTQYF.

This chain joins TRBV7-2 and TRBJ1-1; D ambiguous. The CDR3 sequence is 14 residues long. Germline V gene data show CDR1 as SGHTA and CDR2 as FQGNSA. The V end was cut by 5 bases, the J end by 0 bases, with 10 bases between. In nucleotides, the CDR3 is TGTGCCAGCAGCCCCCACCAGATGAACACTGAAGCTTTCTTT. Translating gives CASSPHQMNTEAFF.

This sequence joins TRBV29-1 and TRBJ1-1; 8 nucleotides align to TRBD1. The CDR3 is made up of 12 amino acids. The germline gives CDR1 SQVTM, CDR2 ANQGSEA. Trimming at V came to 8 bases and at J to 4 bases, leaving 6 bases not matched to a gene. The CDR3 loop reads CSTRGQGTEAFF. CDR3 coding DNA: TGCAGCACCAGGGGGCAGGGCACTGAAGCTTTCTTT. Full variable domain (remainder filled in from reference TRBV29-1 and TRBJ1-1): SAVISQKPSRDICQRGTSLTIQCQVDSQVTMMFWYRQQPGQSLTLIATANQGSEATYESGFVIDKFPISRPNLTFSTLTVSNMSPEDSSIYLCSTRGQGTEAFFGQGTRLTVV.